This T cell receptor beta chain was obtained from a study of T-cell reconstitution after alpha-beta-depleted transplantation in children. Turning to this clonotype: Likely a read error: the CDR3 ends without its conserved phenylalanine or tryptophan.

Preparing the TCRbeta library involved the use of unique molecular identifiers. TCRdb passed the PCR reads through MiXCR, listing each CDR3 protein once. The sample lists about 480,000 distinct CDR3 sequences, roughly an eighth occurring once. This CDR3 is 14 amino acids long. V lost 0 bases, J lost 1 base, and 9 bases lay in between. Germline V gives CDR1 DFQATT, CDR2 SNEGSKA (reference sequence). This TCR came from a human donor who donated a stem cell graft to a child with combined immunodeficiency. The chain carries TRBV20-1 and TRBJ1-1, with D unclear. The sample consisted of PBMCs from the stem cell graft donor, taken from the stem cell graft. In nucleotides, the CDR3 is TGCAGTGCTAGAGATAGAGGACGGAACACTGAAGCTTTCTAT. Protein sequence: CSARDRGRNTEAFY.